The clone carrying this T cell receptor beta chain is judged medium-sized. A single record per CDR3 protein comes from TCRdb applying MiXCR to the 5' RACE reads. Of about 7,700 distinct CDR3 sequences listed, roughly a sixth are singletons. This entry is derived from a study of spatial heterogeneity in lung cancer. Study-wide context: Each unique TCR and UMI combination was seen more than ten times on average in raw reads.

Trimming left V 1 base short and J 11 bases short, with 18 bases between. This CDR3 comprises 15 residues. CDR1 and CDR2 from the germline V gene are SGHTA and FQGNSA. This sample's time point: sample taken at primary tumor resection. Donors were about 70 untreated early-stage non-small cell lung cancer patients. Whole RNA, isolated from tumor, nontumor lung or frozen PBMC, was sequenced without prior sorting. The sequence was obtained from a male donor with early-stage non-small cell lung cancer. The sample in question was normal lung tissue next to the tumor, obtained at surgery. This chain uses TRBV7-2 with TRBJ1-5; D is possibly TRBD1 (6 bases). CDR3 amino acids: CASSLVGGREEAQHF. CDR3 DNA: TGTGCCAGCAGCTTAGTTGGGGGGCGCGAAGAAGCCCAGCATTTT. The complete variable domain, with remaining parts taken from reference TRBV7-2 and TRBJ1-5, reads GAGVSQSPSNKVTEKGKDVELRCDPISGHTALYWYRQSLGQGLEFLIYFQGNSAPDKSGLPSDRFSAERTGGSVSTLTIQRTQQEDSAVYLCASSLVGGREEAQHFGDGTRLSIL.